This T cell receptor beta chain was observed in a study of blood T cell repertoires in COVID-19. Study context: The United States, Italy and Spain were the sources of the acute and convalescent COVID-19 samples. The cDNA or gDNA used as material had been derived from T cells, B-cell-depleted T cells, or PBMCs.

Under the authors' procedure: Amplified reference gene primers provided the basis for estimating nucleated cell counts. Clones were read by immunoSEQ multiplex PCR, and TCRdb kept only the in-frame ones, dropping some. Clone size and V and J calls were adopted from that table, with D and trimming inferred from the DNA. The sample lists a few hundred thousand clones, 85% occurring once. This receptor was identified in a woman under 30 with acute or convalescent COVID-19. Sequenced input: peripheral blood.

CDR3 nucleotide sequence: TGTGCCAGCACCAAAGGAGGGGGCGGCCAGCCCCAGCATTTT. Its protein product is CASTKGGGGQPQHF. The V call is TRBV28, the J call TRBJ1-5, with 7 bases aligning to TRBD1. V shed 7 bases, J shed 7 bases, and the junction held 10 bases outside the gene matches. Per germline, CDR1 MDHEN and CDR2 SYDVKM. The CDR3 has 14 amino acids.